This T cell receptor (beta chain) was identified during a study of T cells in Graves' hyperthyroidism and ophthalmopathy. At the level of the study: Peripheral blood was secured at the point of initial diagnosis, before any treatment.

Germline loops: CDR1 SGHDT, CDR2 YYEEEE. J gave up 8 bases and V 3 bases, and 14 bases lay outside the gene matches. The CDR3 sequence is 17 residues long. RNA transcripts served as the template for amplifying TCR beta CDR3 regions. Primed by the HTBI set, a first-round RT-PCR was run on the TCR CDR3. One entry per CDR3 protein, called by TCRdb with MiXCR from the multiplex PCR reads. The table has roughly 180,000 distinct CDR3 sequences, roughly 9.4% seen once. Input material: blood. This receptor was taken from a woman aged 18 to 35 with Graves' hyperthyroidism that later progressed to Graves' ophthalmopathy. The V call is TRBV5-6, the J call TRBJ1-4; TRBD1 matches 9 bases. CDR3 DNA: TGTGCCAGCAGCTCCTCCCCCACAGGGGGCGTCGGGGAAAAACTGTTTTTT. Protein: CASSSSPTGGVGEKLFF. Using reference TRBV5-6 and TRBJ1-4 for the parts outside the CDR3, the full variable domain is DAGVTQSPTHLIKTRGQQVTLRCSPKSGHDTVSWYQQALGQGPQFIFQYYEEEERQRGNFPDRFSGHQFPNYSSELNVNALLLGDSALYLCASSSSPTGGVGEKLFFGSGTQLSVL.